The 5 T cell receptor beta chains below all came from one sample that was sequenced in a study of shared T cell receptors in the human thymus (dated by TCRdb to the early 2020s). Library construction relied on the immunoSEQ multiplex PCR assay. In its TCRdb copy, this immuneACCESS table keeps in-frame sequences only and misses some clones. Where compared with another copy, unresolved V genes explain less than half of these, and the others have no known cause. The sample table contains about 540,000 clones; only one count was recorded for about 80% of them. Roughly 0.013% of the sample is taken by the ten largest. This sample also appeared in a second study, on human thymus T cells.

The specimen sequenced was thymocytes. Receptor source: a boy under two years old with a congenital heart defect. Donor details come from another sample of the same person, matched by shared clones.

V and J are TRBV9 and TRBJ2-4; D uncertain. Germline V gene sequence: CDR1 SGDLS, CDR2 YYNGEE. V dropped 2 bases and J dropped 7 bases, with 13 bases sitting between them. The CDR3 has 14 amino acids. This chain's CDR3 is CASSVDFGFNIQYF. In DNA, the CDR3 is TGTGCCAGCAGCGTTGACTTTGGCTTTAACATTCAGTACTTC.

V is TRBV2 and J is TRBJ2-7, with 10 bases lining up with TRBD1. Unmatched junction bases numbered 13, after V lost 6 bases and J lost 5 bases. Germline V gene sequence: CDR1 SNHLY, CDR2 FYNNEI. This CDR3 comprises 16 residues. DNA for the CDR3: TGTGCCAGCAGGGGGAGACAGGGGGCGCTTCGGGACGAGCAGTACTTC. Translated: CASRGRQGALRDEQYF.

This chain connects TRBV7-2 to TRBJ2-7; TRBD1 is a possible D gene (5 bases). V was trimmed by 1 base and J by 4 bases, leaving 14 bases between them. The CDR3 consists of 15 residues. Germline CDR1 SGHTA, CDR2 FQGNSA. The CDR3 reads CASSLESRVFYEQYF. In nucleotides, the CDR3 is TGTGCCAGCAGCTTAGAGTCCAGGGTGTTTTACGAGCAGTACTTC. Looking up the rest from reference TRBV7-2 and TRBJ2-7 gives the full variable domain: GAGVSQSPSNKVTEKGKDVELRCDPISGHTALYWYRQSLGQGLEFLIYFQGNSAPDKSGLPSDRFSAERTGGSVSTLTIQRTQQEDSAVYLCASSLESRVFYEQYFGPGTRLTVT.

Here the CDR3 reads CASSQEWGGDVYGYTF. CDR3 in DNA: TGCGCCAGCAGCCAAGAATGGGGGGGGGATGTCTATGGCTACACCTTC. The chain carries TRBV4-1 and TRBJ1-2; maybe TRBD1 (5 bases). The CDR3 spans 16 residues. Trimming cost V 0 bases and J 4 bases, with 15 bases left between them. Per the germline V gene, CDR1 is MGHRA and CDR2 is YSYEKL.

The chain combines TRBV7-9 with TRBJ1-4, with D unresolved. The germline V gene encodes CDR1 SEHNR and CDR2 FQNEAQ (reference sequence). Deletions cut 7 bases from V and 6 bases from J, with 12 bases between. The CDR3 runs to 13 residues. The CDR3 sequence: CASTGSNDEKLFF. The CDR3 DNA sequence: TGTGCCAGCACCGGGAGTAACGATGAAAAACTGTTTTTT.